This passage covers 9 T cell receptor beta chains from one sample sequenced in a study of blood T cells in healthy people across ages. A sample-barcoded 5' primer and a J-beta primer mix were used in a second PCR of about 7 to 12 cycles. From the 5' RACE reads, TCRdb called clonotypes with MiXCR, one entry per CDR3 protein. Of 750,000 to 950,000 distinct CDR3 sequences listed, approximately 24% are singletons. These records were also assigned to another study, of T cells of mothers and their children.

Sequencing was carried out using blood. Source of these receptors: a boy aged 5 to 17 in good health.

This clonotype was counted a single time. The chain couples TRBV29-1 to TRBJ1-2; perhaps TRBD1 as D (6 bases). In germline, CDR1 is SQVTM, CDR2 ANQGSEA. The germline V and J ends were trimmed by 0 bases and 7 bases, with 15 bases remaining between them. There are 14 residues in the CDR3. The CDR3 reads CSVEEGHLGGGYTF. CDR3 sequence (DNA): TGCAGCGTTGAAGAAGGGCACCTAGGGGGTGGCTACACCTTC.

A note on this clonotype: An end of the junction differs from the germline gene, which may be a read error. The rearrangement links TRBV7-9 to TRBJ1-2; no clear D. This CDR3 is built from 14 residues. CDR1 is SEHNR and CDR2 is FQNEAQ in the germline V gene (reference sequence). The CDR3, as DNA: TGTTCCAGCAGCTCTATTTCGGGGAACTATGACTACACCTTC. It translates to CSSSSISGNYDYTF.

This sequence joins TRBV27 and TRBJ1-4; tentatively, D is TRBD1 (6 bases). The CDR3 contains 15 residues. V was trimmed by 7 bases and J by 8 bases, leaving 20 bases between them. Germline lookup yields CDR1 MNHEY and CDR2 SMNVEV (reference sequence). The CDR3 bases are TGTGCCAGCAAAATGACCTGGATTCAGGGGGAAAAACTGTTTTTT. It encodes CASKMTWIQGEKLFF.

This clonotype was seen ten or more times. J is TRBJ1-4 and V is TRBV20-1, with D tentatively TRBD1 (5 bases). Trimming shortened V by 5 bases and J by 5 bases, and 12 bases separated the two germline ends. The CDR3 loop spans 13 amino acids. Per the germline V gene, CDR1 is DFQATT and CDR2 is SNEGSKA (reference sequence). The CDR3 DNA reads as TGCAGTGCTGGGACGCCGGCAAATGAAAAACTGTTTTTT. Protein sequence: CSAGTPANEKLFF.

This chain connects TRBV28 to TRBJ2-7; 9 nucleotides match TRBD1. V lost 4 bases and J lost 3; bases outside the gene matches: 7. The CDR3 consists of 15 residues. Looked up from germline, CDR1 is MDHEN and CDR2 is SYDVKM. The CDR3 protein is CASSSQQGARYEQYF. Written as DNA, the CDR3 is TGTGCCAGCAGTTCTCAACAGGGGGCTCGCTACGAGCAGTACTTC.

This clonotype has more than one count but fewer than ten. The J gene is TRBJ2-1, the V gene TRBV10-3, with TRBD2 as a possible D gene (5 bases). The CDR3 is made up of 14 amino acids. Germline V CDR1 and CDR2: ENHRY, SYGVKD. Trimming shortened V by 6 bases and J by 5 bases, and 14 bases separated the two germline ends. CDR3 loop: CAISPSLEHNEQFF. The CDR3 nucleotides read TGTGCCATCAGCCCGTCACTAGAACACAATGAGCAGTTCTTC.

The table lists this clonotype with a few counts. The chain employs TRBV2 and TRBJ2-1, with D possibly TRBD1 on 6 matching bases. The CDR3 runs 14 residues. Germline assignment: CDR1 SNHLY and CDR2 FYNNEI. Between the trimmed V and J ends, which lost 6 bases and 6 bases, there was a span of 15 bases. Here the CDR3 reads CASRGGQGGNEQFF. The CDR3 nucleotides read TGTGCCAGCAGGGGCGGACAAGGGGGCAATGAGCAGTTCTTC.

This chain joins TRBV28 and TRBJ2-5; TRBD1 matches at 7 bases. Per germline, CDR1 MDHEN and CDR2 SYDVKM. The V and J ends lost 4 bases and 3 bases, in that order; junction bases with no gene match: 8. This CDR3 comprises 15 residues. The CDR3 region is CASSSGPGQKETQYF. The CDR3 region has the DNA TGTGCCAGCAGTTCAGGTCCGGGACAGAAAGAGACCCAGTACTTC.

The CDR3 region has the DNA TGTGCCAGCAGTTTCGTAGGCACAGATACGCAGTATTTT. Its protein product is CASSFVGTDTQYF. J is TRBJ2-3 and V is TRBV6-6; no reliable D call. V shed 4 bases and J shed 1 base, with 6 bases lying between them. Germline V lookup: CDR1 MNHNY, CDR2 SVGAGI (reference sequence). CDR3 length: 13 residues.